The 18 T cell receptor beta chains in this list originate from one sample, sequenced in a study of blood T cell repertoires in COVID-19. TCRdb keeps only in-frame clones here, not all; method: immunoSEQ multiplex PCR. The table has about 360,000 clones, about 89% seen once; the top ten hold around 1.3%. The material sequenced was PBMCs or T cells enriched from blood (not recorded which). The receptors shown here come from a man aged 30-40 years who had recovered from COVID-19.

CDR3 sequence reads: CASSYSVPRANYGYTF. CDR3 bases: TGTGCCAGCAGTTACTCGGTCCCGCGGGCTAACTATGGCTACACCTTC. The chain recombines TRBV6-2 or TRBV6-3 with TRBJ1-2, with no clear D. V was cut by 0 bases and J by 0 bases, with 11 bases left in between. This CDR3 has 16 residues. Looked up from germline, CDR1 is MNHEY and CDR2 is SVGEGT.

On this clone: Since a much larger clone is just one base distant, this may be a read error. This CDR3 is CASSQGTGGSETQYF. CDR3 DNA sequence: TGTGCCAGCAGCCAAGGGACAGGGGGCTCAGAGACCCAGTACTTC. This rearrangement joins TRBV14 to TRBJ2-5; 11 nucleotides match TRBD1. The germline V gene encodes CDR1 SGHDN and CDR2 FVKESK. This CDR3 contains 15 residues. Unmatched junction bases numbered 2, after V lost 1 base and J lost 4 bases.

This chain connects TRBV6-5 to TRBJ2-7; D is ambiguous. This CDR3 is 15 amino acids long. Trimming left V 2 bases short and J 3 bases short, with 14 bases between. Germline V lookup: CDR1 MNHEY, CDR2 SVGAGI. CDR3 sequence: CASSYRGLEYYEQYF. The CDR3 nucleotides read TGTGCCAGCAGTTACCGAGGCCTGGAATACTACGAGCAGTACTTC.

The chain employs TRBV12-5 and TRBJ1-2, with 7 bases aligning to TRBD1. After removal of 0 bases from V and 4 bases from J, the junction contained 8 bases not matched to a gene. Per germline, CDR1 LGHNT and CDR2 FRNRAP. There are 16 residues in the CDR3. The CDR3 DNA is TGTGCTAGTGGTTTGGTACAGGGGCAGGTGAGCTATGGCTACACCTTC. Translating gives CASGLVQGQVSYGYTF.

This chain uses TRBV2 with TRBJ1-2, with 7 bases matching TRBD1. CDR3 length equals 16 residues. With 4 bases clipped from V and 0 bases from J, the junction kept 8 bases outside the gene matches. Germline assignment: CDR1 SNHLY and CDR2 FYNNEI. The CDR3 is CASSARQGVSNYGYTF. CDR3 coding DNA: TGTGCCAGCAGTGCTCGGCAGGGGGTTTCTAACTATGGCTACACCTTC.

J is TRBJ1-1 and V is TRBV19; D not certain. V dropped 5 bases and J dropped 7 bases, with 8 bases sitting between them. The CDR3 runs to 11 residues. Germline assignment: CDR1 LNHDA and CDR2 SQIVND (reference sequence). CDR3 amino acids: CASSVNSEAFF. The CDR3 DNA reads TGTGCCAGTAGTGTGAATAGTGAAGCTTTCTTT.

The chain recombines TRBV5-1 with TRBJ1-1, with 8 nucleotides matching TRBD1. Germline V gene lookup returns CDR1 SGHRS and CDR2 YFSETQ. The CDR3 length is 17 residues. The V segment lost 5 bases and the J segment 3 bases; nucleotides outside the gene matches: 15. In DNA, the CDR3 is TGCGCCAGCAGACGTCCAGGGGGCAGAGGGATGGACACTGAAGCTTTCTTT. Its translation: CASRRPGGRGMDTEAFF.

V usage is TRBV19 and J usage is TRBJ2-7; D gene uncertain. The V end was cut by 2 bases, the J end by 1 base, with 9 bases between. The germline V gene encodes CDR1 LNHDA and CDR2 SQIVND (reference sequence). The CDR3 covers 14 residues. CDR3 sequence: CASSIWPGSYEQYF. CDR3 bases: TGTGCCAGTAGTATATGGCCAGGTTCCTACGAGCAGTACTTC.

The CDR3 DNA is TGCGCCAGCAGTGACAGTCCAGACAATGAGCAGTTCTTC. Protein product: CASSDSPDNEQFF. The V and J genes are TRBV10-1 and TRBJ2-1; no clear D. CDR1 is WNHNN, CDR2 SYGVQD, per germline (reference sequence). The CDR3 sequence is 13 residues long. V gave up 3 bases and J gave up 5 bases, with 8 bases separating them.

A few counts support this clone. The CDR3 DNA follows: TGCGCCAGGGGGGGAAACACCGGGGAGCTGTTTTTT. Translating gives CARGGNTGELFF. The chain employs TRBV10-1 and TRBJ2-2; tentative D call: TRBD2 (6 bases). CDR1 WNHNN and CDR2 SYGVQD come from the germline V gene (reference sequence). V lost 9 bases, J lost 2 bases, and 7 bases lay in between. The CDR3 covers 12 residues.

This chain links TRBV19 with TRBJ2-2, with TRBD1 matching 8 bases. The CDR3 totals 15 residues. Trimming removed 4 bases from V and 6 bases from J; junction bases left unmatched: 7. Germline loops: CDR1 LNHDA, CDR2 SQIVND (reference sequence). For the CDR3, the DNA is TGTGCCAGTAGTACCCGGGACAGGATAGCCGGGGAGCTGTTTTTT. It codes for CASSTRDRIAGELFF. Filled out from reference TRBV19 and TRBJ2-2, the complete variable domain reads DGGITQSPKYLFRKEGQNVTLSCEQNLNHDAMYWYRQDPGQGLRLIYYSQIVNDFQKGDIAEGYSVSREKKESFPLTVTSAQKNPTAFYLCASSTRDRIAGELFFGEGSRLTVL.

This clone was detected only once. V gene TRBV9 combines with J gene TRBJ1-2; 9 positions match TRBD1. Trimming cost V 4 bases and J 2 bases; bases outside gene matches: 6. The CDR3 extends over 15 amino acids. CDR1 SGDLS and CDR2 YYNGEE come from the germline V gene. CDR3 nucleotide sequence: TGTGCCAGCAGCCCTCGACAGGGGGGGAACTATGGCTACACCTTC. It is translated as CASSPRQGGNYGYTF.

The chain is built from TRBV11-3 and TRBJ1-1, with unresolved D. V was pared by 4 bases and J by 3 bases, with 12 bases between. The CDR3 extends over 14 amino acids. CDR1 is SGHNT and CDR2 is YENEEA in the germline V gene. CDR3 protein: CASSSTYQDTEAFF. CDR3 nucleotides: TGTGCCAGCAGCTCGACCTATCAGGACACTGAAGCTTTCTTT.

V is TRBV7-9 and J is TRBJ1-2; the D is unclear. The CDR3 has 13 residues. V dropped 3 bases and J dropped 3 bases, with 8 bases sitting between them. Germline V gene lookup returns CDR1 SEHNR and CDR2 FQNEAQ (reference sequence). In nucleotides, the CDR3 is TGTGCCAGCAGCTTGGTACACCACTATGGCTACACCTTC. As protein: CASSLVHHYGYTF. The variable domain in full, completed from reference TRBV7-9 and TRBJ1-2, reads DTGVSQNPRHKITKRGQNVTFRCDPISEHNRLYWYRQTLGQGPEFLTYFQNEAQLEKSRLLSDRFSAERPKGSFSTLEIQRTEQGDSAMYLCASSLVHHYGYTFGSGTRLTVV.

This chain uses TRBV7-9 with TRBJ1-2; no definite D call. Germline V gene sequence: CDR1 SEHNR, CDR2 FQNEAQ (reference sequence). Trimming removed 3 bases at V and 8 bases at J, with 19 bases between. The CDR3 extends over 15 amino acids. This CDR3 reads CASSFEGTYTEGYTF. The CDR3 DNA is TGTGCCAGCAGCTTTGAGGGCACGTATACGGAGGGCTACACCTTC.

The CDR3 loop is CASSLSLAGGHNTGELFF. The CDR3 coding sequence is TGCGCCAGCAGCTTGAGTCTAGCGGGGGGACACAACACCGGGGAGCTGTTTTTT. The V call is TRBV5-1, the J call TRBJ2-2; TRBD2 matches 11 bases. CDR1 is SGHRS, CDR2 YFSETQ, per germline. V trimming: 1 base; J trimming: 2 bases; junction bases outside the gene matches: 7. This CDR3 has 18 amino acids. The entire variable domain, with the rest obtained from reference TRBV5-1 and TRBJ2-2, is as follows: KAGVTQTPRYLIKTRGQQVTLSCSPISGHRSVSWYQQTPGQGLQFLFEYFSETQRNKGNFPGRFSGRQFSNSRSEMNVSTLELGDSALYLCASSLSLAGGHNTGELFFGEGSRLTVL.

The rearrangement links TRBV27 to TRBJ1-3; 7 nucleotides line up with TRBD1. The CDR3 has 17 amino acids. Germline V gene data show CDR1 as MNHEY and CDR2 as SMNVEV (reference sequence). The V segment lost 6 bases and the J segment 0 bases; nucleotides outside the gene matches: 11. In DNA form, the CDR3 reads TGTGCCAGCAGCCTGACGGGACAGACGGTCTCTGGAAACACCATATATTTT. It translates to CASSLTGQTVSGNTIYF.

The CDR3 DNA reads TGTGCCAGTAGTGTGACAGGGGCCAACACTGAAGCTTTCTTT. It is translated as CASSVTGANTEAFF. This chain uses TRBV19 with TRBJ1-1; TRBD1 aligns across 8 bases. J lost 2 bases, V lost 5 bases, and 4 bases had no gene match. The germline V gene has CDR1 LNHDA and CDR2 SQIVND (reference sequence). The CDR3 sequence is 14 residues long.